This T cell receptor (beta chain) was recovered during a study of T cells in Graves' hyperthyroidism and ophthalmopathy. Overall study context: Peripheral blood collection took place at initial diagnosis, before any treatment.

This clonotype has ten or more counts. It was RNA transcripts that yielded the amplified TCR beta CDR3 regions. The HTBI primer set drove a first-round RT-PCR of the TCR CDR3. TCRdb reanalysed the multiplex PCR reads using MiXCR and keeps one entry per CDR3 protein. The sample lists around 350,000 distinct CDR3 sequences, 15% to 20% occurring once. Germline V gene data show CDR1 as GTSNPN and CDR2 as SVGIG (reference sequence). The V gene lost 0 bases and the J gene lost 3 bases, with 14 bases spanning the gap. The CDR3 consists of 15 residues. Hyperthyroidism in the patients, aged 18 to 65, was newly diagnosed and under 2 months in duration. Using around 10 ml of fresh peripheral blood, PBMCs were prepared.

The chain is built from TRBV30 and TRBJ1-1; D is unclear. The specimen was blood. This receptor was identified in a woman younger than 35 with Graves' hyperthyroidism. This CDR3 reads CAWSVRARGHTEAFF. The CDR3 DNA sequence: TGTGCCTGGAGTGTGCGGGCGCGGGGTCACACTGAAGCTTTCTTT.